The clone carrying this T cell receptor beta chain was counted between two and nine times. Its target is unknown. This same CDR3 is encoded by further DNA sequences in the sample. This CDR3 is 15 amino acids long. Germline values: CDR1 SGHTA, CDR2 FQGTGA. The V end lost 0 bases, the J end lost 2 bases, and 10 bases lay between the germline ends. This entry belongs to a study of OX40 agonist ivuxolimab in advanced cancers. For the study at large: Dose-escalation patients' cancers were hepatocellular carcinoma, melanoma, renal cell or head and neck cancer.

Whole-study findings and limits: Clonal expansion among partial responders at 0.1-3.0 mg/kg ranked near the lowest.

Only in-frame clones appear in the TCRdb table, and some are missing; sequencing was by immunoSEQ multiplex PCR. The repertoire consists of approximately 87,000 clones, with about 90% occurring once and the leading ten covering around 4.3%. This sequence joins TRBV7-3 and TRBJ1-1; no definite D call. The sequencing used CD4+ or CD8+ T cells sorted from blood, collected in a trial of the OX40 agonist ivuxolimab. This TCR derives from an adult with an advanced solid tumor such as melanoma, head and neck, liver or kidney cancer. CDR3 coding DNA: TGTGCCAGCAGCTTAACCGGGGAGGGCAACACTGAAGCTTTCTTT. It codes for CASSLTGEGNTEAFF.